The present entry profiles one T cell receptor beta chain with its context. This entry is derived from a study of blood T cell repertoires in COVID-19. Overall study: Acute-phase and convalescent COVID-19 samples originated in the United States, Italy and Spain. Sources were T cells, B-cell-depleted T cells, or PBMCs; the material itself was cDNA or gDNA.

Generated by immunoSEQ multiplex PCR, the TCRdb table keeps only in-frame clones and is missing some. The sample records some 210,000 clones, 84% being singletons. The germline gives CDR1 SGHRS, CDR2 YFSETQ. V was trimmed by 0 bases and J by 1 base, leaving 10 bases between them. This CDR3 has 15 amino acids. The chain joins TRBV5-1 to TRBJ1-1, with a tentative D call TRBD1 (6 bases). The clonotype comes from a woman between 50 and 59 years old with active or convalescent COVID-19. The sample was peripheral blood. The CDR3 spells CASSLATTGNTEAFF. The CDR3 nucleotides read TGCGCCAGCAGCTTGGCCACGACAGGGAACACTGAAGCTTTCTTT.